This TCR beta chain was found in a study of blood T cell repertoires in COVID-19. At the level of the study: Nucleic acid was either cDNA or gDNA, and it came from T cells, B-cell-depleted T cells, or PBMCs.

In the source study's methods: Amplified reference gene primers provided the basis for estimating nucleated cell counts. Repertoires were generated with immunoSEQ multiplex PCR, while TCRdb's copy carries only in-frame clones and drops some. That table furnishes V, J and clone size, whereas the DNA furnished D and trimming. The table includes approximately 26,000 clones, about nine tenths detected once. Trimming took 0 bases from V and 3 from J, leaving 9 bases between them. Germline V lookup: CDR1 SGHVS, CDR2 FQNEAQ. The CDR3 extends over 14 amino acids. The clonotype originates from a human donor in a cohort sampled during active COVID-19. The donor label of this sample is uncertain. The rearrangement joins TRBV7-8 to TRBJ2-7; D remains ambiguous. Material for sequencing was peripheral blood. CDR3 sequence: CASSLALAGYEQYF. CDR3 DNA sequence: TGTGCCAGCAGCTTAGCGCTCGCCGGCTACGAGCAGTACTTC.